The 20 T cell receptor beta chains below come from one sample, sequenced in a study of blood T cell repertoires in COVID-19 (dated by TCRdb to 2018 to 2020). Libraries were prepared through the immunoSEQ multiplex PCR assay. The source is immuneACCESS, and TCRdb retained only in-frame sequences with V and J called. Part of the clones is not carried over; for the studies checked, unresolved V genes explain less than half of this, and the remainder is unexplained. This sample holds some 300,000 clones; approximately 90% were observed only once. The ten largest clones capture about 4% of the sample. Specimen: PBMCs or T cells enriched from blood (not recorded which). Receptor source: a woman aged 25 to 45 who had been exposed to COVID-19.

The genes are TRBV12-5 and TRBJ2-5; tentative D call: TRBD2 (5 bases). Germline-derived CDR1 and CDR2 are LGHNT and FRNRAP. This CDR3 has 16 amino acids. Trimming took 1 base from V and 1 from J, leaving 13 bases between them. The CDR3 coding sequence is TGTGCTAGTGGTTTGGGTAAACTTAGCGTCCAAGAGACCCAGTACTTC. This encodes CASGLGKLSVQETQYF.

J is TRBJ1-1 and V is TRBV9; no clear D. CDR3 size: 14 residues. Per germline, CDR1 SGDLS and CDR2 YYNGEE. Trimming pared 0 bases from V and 4 bases from J, leaving 10 bases between. CDR3 in DNA: TGTGCCAGCAGCGTAGACATTTATGGCACTGAAGCTTTCTTT. Translated: CASSVDIYGTEAFF.

The table lists this clone with a count of one. The chain couples TRBV7-6 to TRBJ2-7; 14 bases align to TRBD2. Trimming removed 5 bases from V and 1 base from J; junction bases left unmatched: 10. CDR1 SGHVS and CDR2 FNYEAQ come from the germline V gene. CDR3 length equals 18 residues. The CDR3 bases are TGTGCCAGCAGCCCCCGGACTAGCGGGGGGTGGACTTCCTACGAGCAGTACTTC. This gives the protein CASSPRTSGGWTSYEQYF. Full variable domain (outside the CDR3, taken from reference TRBV7-6 and TRBJ2-7): GAGVSQSPRYKVTKRGQDVALRCDPISGHVSLYWYRQALGQGPEFLTYFNYEAQQDKSGLPNDRFSAERPEGSISTLTIQRTEQRDSAMYRCASSPRTSGGWTSYEQYFGPGTRLTVT.

The genes are TRBV10-3 and TRBJ2-7; 8 bases are a match to TRBD1. The V and J ends lost 4 bases and 4 bases, in that order; junction bases with no gene match: 9. The CDR3 sequence is 15 residues long. The germline CDR1 and CDR2 sequences are ENHRY and SYGVKD. The CDR3 DNA is TGTGCCATCAGTGTTTCGGACAGGGTCGGGTACGAGCAGTACTTC. Translating gives CAISVSDRVGYEQYF.

This chain links TRBV18 with TRBJ2-7; no clear D. The CDR3 spans 12 residues. CDR1 and CDR2 (germline): KGHSH, LQKENI. The V and J ends lost 5 bases and 6 bases respectively, with 11 bases between them. For the CDR3, the DNA is TGTGCCAGCTCAGCCCGACTTAGCGAGCAGTACTTC. Its translation is CASSARLSEQYF.

This clone has just one count. This chain links TRBV6-2 or TRBV6-3 with TRBJ2-5, with TRBD2 matching 13 bases. The germline CDR1 and CDR2 sequences are MNHEY and SVGEGT. The CDR3 consists of 18 residues. The ends lost 4 bases at V and 5 bases at J; junction bases unmatched: 13. The CDR3 loop reads CASSSTSGGPPFGETQYF. For the CDR3, the DNA is TGTGCCAGCAGTTCGACTAGCGGGGGGCCTCCCTTCGGGGAGACCCAGTACTTC.

The rearrangement uses TRBV19 and TRBJ1-6; D perhaps matches TRBD1 (5 bases). Germline-derived CDR1 and CDR2 are LNHDA and SQIVND (reference sequence). This CDR3 contains 15 residues. The ends were cut back, 2 bases at V and 8 bases at J, with 13 bases in the middle. In DNA form, the CDR3 reads TGTGCCAGTAGTATATTGGAGGGGACGGATTCACCCCTCCACTTT. Residues: CASSILEGTDSPLHF.

This rearrangement joins TRBV7-9 to TRBJ2-5; D perhaps matches TRBD1 (6 bases). This CDR3 contains 15 residues. V lost 0 bases and J lost 1, with 9 bases in between. Germline values: CDR1 SEHNR, CDR2 FQNEAQ (reference sequence). This CDR3 reads CASSLAGAFQETQYF. DNA of the CDR3: TGTGCCAGCAGCTTAGCGGGGGCCTTCCAAGAGACCCAGTACTTC.

This chain joins TRBV11-2 and TRBJ2-2; TRBD2 is a possible D gene (6 bases). V gave up 5 bases and J gave up 5 bases, with 12 bases separating them. Germline assignment: CDR1 SGHAT and CDR2 FQNNGV. The CDR3 runs to 14 residues. CDR3 bases: TGTGCCAGCAGCGATGGGGGACTGACCGGGGAGCTGTTTTTT. This translates into CASSDGGLTGELFF.

V and J are TRBV2 and TRBJ2-6; 11 nucleotides agree with TRBD2. V trimming: 9 bases; J trimming: 0 bases; junction bases outside the gene matches: 7. This CDR3 is 17 amino acids long. The germline CDR1 and CDR2 sequences are SNHLY and FYNNEI. CDR3 protein: CARTSGVQYSGANVLTF. Written as DNA, the CDR3 is TGTGCCAGGACTAGCGGGGTCCAGTACTCTGGGGCCAACGTCCTGACTTTC.

A word on this clone: In the same sample, other DNA sequences code for this CDR3. This chain joins TRBV12-3 or TRBV12-4 and TRBJ1-6; no firm D call. The CDR3 has 12 amino acids. V lost 5 bases and J lost 6, with 5 bases in between. The CDR3 is CASSLSNSPLHF. CDR3 sequence (DNA): TGTGCCAGCAGTCTGTCTAATTCACCCCTCCACTTT.

The chain is built from TRBV7-8 and TRBJ2-7; TRBD1 agrees at 7 bases. This CDR3 region has 15 residues. Trimming cost V 5 bases and J 3 bases; bases outside gene matches: 10. In germline, CDR1 is SGHVS, CDR2 FQNEAQ. CDR3 sequence reads: CASSLMGQSVYEQYF. CDR3 bases: TGTGCCAGCAGCCTTATGGGACAGAGCGTCTACGAGCAGTACTTC.

This clone appeared a single time. CDR3 sequence: CAWSAERSTDTQYF. The CDR3 DNA sequence: TGTGCCTGGAGTGCCGAGCGGAGCACAGATACGCAGTATTTT. The chain has TRBV30 and TRBJ2-3; the D gene is possibly TRBD2 (5 bases). This CDR3 comprises 14 residues. V was pared by 1 base and J by 0 bases, with 8 bases between. Germline assignment: CDR1 GTSNPN and CDR2 SVGIG (reference sequence). Filled out from reference TRBV30 and TRBJ2-3, the complete variable domain reads SQTIHQWPATLVQPVGSPLSLECTVEGTSNPNLYWYRQAAGRGLQLLFYSVGIGQISSEVPQNLSASRPQDRQFILSSKKLLLSDSGFYLCAWSAERSTDTQYFGPGTRLTVL.

The chain combines TRBV7-2 with TRBJ2-7, with 8 bases lining up with TRBD2. CDR1 is SGHTA and CDR2 is FQGNSA in the germline V gene. The V segment lost 4 bases and the J segment 0 bases; nucleotides outside the gene matches: 5. This CDR3 spans 15 amino acids. CDR3 region: CASSSVGTSSYEQYF. CDR3 coding DNA: TGTGCCAGCAGCTCGGTCGGGACTAGCTCCTACGAGCAGTACTTC.

V usage is TRBV6-5 and J usage is TRBJ1-3; tentative D call: TRBD1 (5 bases). The CDR3 contains 14 residues. Germline V gene lookup returns CDR1 MNHEY and CDR2 SVGAGI. V shed 4 bases and J shed 2 bases, with 9 bases lying between them. CDR3 amino acids: CASSSTEAGNTIYF. DNA of the CDR3: TGTGCCAGCAGTTCGACAGAGGCTGGAAACACCATATATTTT.

The chain combines TRBV7-6 with TRBJ2-6, with a tentative D call TRBD2 (5 bases). CDR1 SGHVS and CDR2 FNYEAQ come from the germline V gene. Trimming shortened V by 1 base and J by 0 bases, and 13 bases separated the two germline ends. CDR3 size: 18 residues. Written as DNA, the CDR3 is TGTGCCAGCAGCTTAGGGACTTATCGGGGCTCTGGGGCCAACGTCCTGACTTTC. Protein product: CASSLGTYRGSGANVLTF.

This chain uses TRBV24-1 with TRBJ2-3; TRBD1 matches at 10 bases. This CDR3 has 19 residues. CDR1 is KGHDR and CDR2 is SFDVKD in the germline V gene. J gave up 0 bases and V 4 bases, and 12 bases lay outside the gene matches. DNA for the CDR3: TGTGCCACCAGTGACCCAACCCCTGACAGGGGGCGAAGCACAGATACGCAGTATTTT. Protein sequence: CATSDPTPDRGRSTDTQYF.

This clone appeared a few times. J is TRBJ2-1 and V is TRBV5-1; 8 bases line up with TRBD1. Germline lookup yields CDR1 SGHRS and CDR2 YFSETQ. This CDR3 contains 14 residues. Trimming took 7 bases from V and 2 from J; bases not matched to a gene: 5. CDR3 bases: TGCGCCAGCCAGCTGGGACAGGCCTACAATGAGCAGTTCTTC. This codes for CASQLGQAYNEQFF.

The chain joins TRBV19 to TRBJ1-5; D not certain. Germline CDR1 reads LNHDA; CDR2 reads SQIVND (reference sequence). This CDR3 is 15 amino acids long. The V end was cut by 1 base, the J end by 6 bases, with 13 bases between. CDR3 in DNA: TGTGCCAGTAGTATAGGGCCCCAAGGGAGTCAGCCCCAGCATTTT. It codes for CASSIGPQGSQPQHF.

This clone was recorded a few times. This chain connects TRBV2 to TRBJ1-3; the D is unclear. CDR1 SNHLY and CDR2 FYNNEI come from the germline V gene. Deletions cut 4 bases from V and 0 bases from J, with 7 bases between. The CDR3 loop spans 14 amino acids. In DNA form, the CDR3 reads TGTGCCAGCAGTGCGGTCGGCTCTGGAAACACCATATATTTT. It codes for CASSAVGSGNTIYF.